This T cell receptor (beta chain) was sequenced in a study of T-cell memory formation after mild COVID-19. This clonotype was seen only a few times. V shed 3 bases, J shed 8 bases, and the junction held 9 bases outside the gene matches. Germline CDR1 and CDR2: LNHNV and YYDKDF (reference sequence). The CDR3 consists of 15 residues. One entry per CDR3 protein results from TCRdb running MiXCR on the 5' RACE reads. In the table there are under 650,000 distinct CDR3 sequences, roughly 18% of which are singletons. The receptor was isolated from an adult woman who had mild COVID-19 (a few samples of this study predate the infection). Cell type and time point are not known. Sequencing was done on a sample of PBMCs or a T cell subset sorted from them (not recorded which). This chain uses TRBV15 with TRBJ2-4; TRBD1 aligns across 8 bases. The CDR3 region has the DNA TGTGCCACCAGCAGGCCGGAACAGGGGGATGACATTCAGTACTTC. Amino acids: CATSRPEQGDDIQYF.